The T cell receptor beta chain under discussion was sequenced for a study of a mutant IDH1 vaccine in newly diagnosed glioma. Indicated time point: baseline, week 1 (first vaccination visit). Treatment given: pre-vaccination baseline after standard-of-care therapy. Each astrocytoma in the donors was new, WHO grade 3 or 4, IDH1-mutant and ATRX-lost. Profiling relied on immunoSEQ multiplex PCR, and the TCRdb table lists in-frame clones only, not all of them. Of about 59,000 clones listed, about 91% are singletons. The germline V gene has CDR1 PRHDT and CDR2 FYEKMQ (reference sequence). This CDR3 is 16 amino acids long. Trimming took 1 base from V and 11 from J, leaving 21 bases between them.

V gene TRBV13 combines with J gene TRBJ1-5, with D tentatively TRBD1 (5 bases). This receptor was identified in a man aged 50 to 60 with glioma. This specimen consisted of PBMCs, obtained from a glioma patient treated with radiotherapy, temozolomide or both. CDR3 in DNA: TGTGCCAGCAGCTTAGTCCGGGACGGATGGAAAATGTCCCAGCATTTT. The encoded protein is CASSLVRDGWKMSQHF.